A selection of T cell receptor beta chains follows, all from one sample in a study of shared clonotypes between healthy human individuals. This table comes from immunoSEQ multiplex PCR, and its TCRdb copy is limited to in-frame clones, with some not included. The sample lists hundreds of thousands of clones, 90% to 98% occurring once. The sequencing sample was made of naive CD8+ T cells sorted from blood. These receptors all stem from a man aged 30 to 45 in good health. Both conserved end residues are part of each CDR3. D genes are given only for firm matches. Size is omitted from some rows. Given values are once, few, many or a class for expanded clones.

>.|TRBV7-9|.|TRBJ2-4
TGTGCCAGCAGCTTAGTGGGCAGGGGACTAGCCAAAAACATTCAGTACTTC
CASSLVGRGLAKNIQYF
>TRBD2|TRBV11-3|.|TRBJ2-7
TGTGCCAGCAGCATGACTAGCGGGGGGTACGAGCAGTACTTC
CASSMTSGGYEQYF
>.|TRBV5-1|.|TRBJ2-1
TGCGCCAGCAGCTTGGAGAGGGCCCCGGGGCAGTTCTTC
CASSLERAPGQFF
>TRBD1|TRBV27|.|TRBJ1-1
TGTGCCAGCAGTATTCAGGGACAGGGACGTACTGAAGCTTTCTTT
CASSIQGQGRTEAFF
>.|TRBV5-5|.|TRBJ2-4
TGTGCCAGCAGCCCGAGGATTGTGACCGTAAAGTCCGCAATTCAGTACTTC
CASSPRIVTVKSAIQYF
>TRBD1|TRBV10-3|.|TRBJ2-6
TGTGCCATCAGTGGGTCGGACAGGGCTGGGGCCAACGTCCTGACTTTC
CAISGSDRAGANVLTF
>TRBD2|TRBV5-1|.|TRBJ2-1
TGCGCCAGCAGCCTTAGCGGGAGGGCCCCCTACAATGAGCAGTTCTTC
CASSLSGRAPYNEQFF
>TRBD2|TRBV7-6|once|TRBJ2-1
TGTGCCAGCAGCTTAGCGGCGGGACTAGGTGTGGCTGAGCAGTTCTTC
CASSLAAGLGVAEQFF
>.|TRBV27|.|TRBJ1-2
TGTGCCAGCAGCCTAACTTCTCGGGACGGAGAAGATTGCACCTTC
CASSLTSRDGEDCTF
>.|TRBV7-9|.|TRBJ2-3
TGTGCCAGCAGCTTAGGGACAGCTAAGACAGATACGCAGTATTTT
CASSLGTAKTDTQYF